This T cell receptor (beta chain) originates from a study of Ad26.COV2.S vaccination and SARS-CoV-2 variants (dated by TCRdb to 2020 to 2022). Concerning the study at large: Donors in the vaccine arm were drawn from COV1001, a phase I-IIa trial of Ad26.COV2.S in healthy adults that was multicentre, randomized, double-blind and placebo-controlled. Ad26.COV2.S was administered intramuscularly at 5 x 10^10 or 1 x 10^11 viral particles, either as a single shot or as two shots given 56 days apart. Investigators did not know the trial group allocation while performing experiments and assessing outcomes. Sequencing of the TCRbeta repertoire served to evaluate the specificity and breadth of SARS-CoV-2-reactive T cell receptors following Ad26.COV2.S vaccination. A total of 32 samples were included in the TCR-sequenced set, comprising around 20 Ad26.COV2.S vaccine recipients, 5 placebo recipients and 8 SARS-CoV-2 convalescent individuals. Participants in the trial were split at random into five groups of five each, receiving low-dose or high-dose Ad26.COV2.S once or twice, or else placebo on both occasions.

The germline V gene provides CDR1 SQVTM and CDR2 ANQGSEA. The CDR3 covers 12 residues, taking in both the cysteine and the phenylalanine. The only DNA kept is the CDR3, 36 bases in frame from the first base. Compared with germline, V lacks 7 bases and J lacks 3 bases; bases without a gene match: 5. Sample treatment or condition, as interpreted from the label and publication: some 20 received Ad26.COV2.S at low or high dose, single or two shots; several received placebo; per-sample allocation not given. For vaccine and placebo recipients, the sequenced repertoires came from samples collected on day 63 after the first injection. Between 29 July and 7 August 2020, Cohort 1b enrolled approximately 26 adults aged 18-55 years at one site in Boston, USA. As a vaccine, Ad26.COV2.S was a replication-incompetent adenovirus type 26 vector that expressed a prefusion-stabilized SARS-CoV-2 spike protein derived from the original Wuhan strain.

Points the paper makes about the study in general: After vaccination, substantial breadth of spike-specific CD8+ and CD4+ T cell responses was reported. The study was not powered for comparison of responses between vaccine doses or regimens. Comparable non-spike TCR breadth was observed between vaccine and placebo recipients, consistent with only spike being contained in the vaccine. The authors noted that the TCR breadth and depth analyses may have underestimated total T cell responses. Ad26.COV2.S recipients had higher spike-specific TCR breadth than placebo recipients (P = 0.0014).

The immunoSEQ Assay was the method used to sequence TCRbeta CDR3 regions. After extraction, genomic DNA underwent amplification by bias-controlled multiplex PCR, followed by high-throughput sequencing. The original methods were these. Collapsing and filtering of sequences were performed to quantify the absolute abundance of each unique TCRbeta CDR3 region. T cell fraction was estimated by normalization of TCRbeta template counts to usable DNA, with usable DNA being measured through amplification of reference genes present in all nucleated cells. Repertoire TCRs were annotated as SARS-CoV-2-specific when V gene, CDR3 amino acid sequence and J gene were exactly matched to a known reactive TCR set. The reference SARS-CoV-2 TCR set came from MIRA and was filtered for enrichment in COVID-19-positive ImmuneCODE repertoires, removing public or cross-reactive TCRs. Using the MIRA antigens, annotated TCRs were further analysed by specific ORF or by position within an ORF. Breadth was defined as annotated unique rearrangements over total unique productive rearrangements; depth was the summed frequency of those rearrangements. Two-sided Wilcoxon rank-sum tests were used to compare TCR breadth between groups. Imported from immuneACCESS, the table was reduced by TCRdb to in-frame sequences with V and J called. These copies leave out some clones; in studies compared against another copy, an unresolved V gene accounts for under half, and the cause of the remainder is not known. Clonal size and the V and J genes are those of that table, whereas D and trimming came from the DNA. The sample table contains 400,000 to 500,000 clones; only one count was recorded for around 87% of them. The top ten constitute 3.6% of the sample.

This clone was seen a few times. The antigen it recognizes is unknown. Base qualities are not recorded, but no much larger clone differs from it by a single base. The sample carries other DNA sequences with the same CDR3. This specimen was peripheral blood, taken in a trial of Ad26.COV2.S vaccine versus placebo. The rearrangement combines TRBV29-1 with TRBJ2-7, with 8 bases aligning to TRBD1. This sequence originates from a person aged 18 to 59 who received the Ad26.COV2.S COVID-19 vaccine or a placebo. The CDR3 region: CSGGTGNYEQYF. The base sequence is TGCAGCGGTGGGACAGGAAACTACGAGCAGTACTTC.